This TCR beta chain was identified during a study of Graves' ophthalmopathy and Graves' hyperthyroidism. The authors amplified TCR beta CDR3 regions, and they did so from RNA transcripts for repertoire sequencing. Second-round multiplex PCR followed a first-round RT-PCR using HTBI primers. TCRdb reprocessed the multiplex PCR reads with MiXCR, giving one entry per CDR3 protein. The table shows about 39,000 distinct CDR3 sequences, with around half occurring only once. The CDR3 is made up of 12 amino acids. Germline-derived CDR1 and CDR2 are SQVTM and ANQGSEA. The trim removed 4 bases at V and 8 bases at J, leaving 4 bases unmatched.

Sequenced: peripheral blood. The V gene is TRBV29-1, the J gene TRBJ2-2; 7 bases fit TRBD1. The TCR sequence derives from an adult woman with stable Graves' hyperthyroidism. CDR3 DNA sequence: TGCAGCGTTGCCCAGGGGGAAGGGGAGCTGTTTTTT. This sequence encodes CSVAQGEGELFF.